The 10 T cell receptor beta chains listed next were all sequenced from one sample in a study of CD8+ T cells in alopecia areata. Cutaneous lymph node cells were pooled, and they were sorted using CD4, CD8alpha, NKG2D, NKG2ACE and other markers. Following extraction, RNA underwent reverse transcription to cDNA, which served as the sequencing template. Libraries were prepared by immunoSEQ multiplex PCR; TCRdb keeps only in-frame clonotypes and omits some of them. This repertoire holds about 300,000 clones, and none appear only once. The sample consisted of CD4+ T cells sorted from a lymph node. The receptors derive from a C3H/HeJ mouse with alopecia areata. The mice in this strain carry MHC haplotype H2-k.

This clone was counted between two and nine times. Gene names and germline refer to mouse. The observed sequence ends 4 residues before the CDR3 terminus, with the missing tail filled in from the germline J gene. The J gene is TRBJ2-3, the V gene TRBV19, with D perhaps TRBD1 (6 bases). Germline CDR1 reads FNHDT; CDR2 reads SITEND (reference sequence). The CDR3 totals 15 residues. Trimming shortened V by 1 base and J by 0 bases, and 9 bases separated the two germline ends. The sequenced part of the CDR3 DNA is TGTGCCAGCAGTATACAGGGGAATAGTGCAGAA. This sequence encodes CASSIQGNSAE. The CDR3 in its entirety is CASSIQGNSAETLYF.

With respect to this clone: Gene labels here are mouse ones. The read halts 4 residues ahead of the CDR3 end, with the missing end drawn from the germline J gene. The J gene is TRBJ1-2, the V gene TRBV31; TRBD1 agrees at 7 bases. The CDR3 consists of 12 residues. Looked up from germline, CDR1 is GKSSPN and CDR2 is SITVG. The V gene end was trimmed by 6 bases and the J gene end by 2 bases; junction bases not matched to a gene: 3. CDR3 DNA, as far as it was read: TGTGCCTGCCGGGGACAGAACTCC. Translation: CACRGQNS. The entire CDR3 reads CACRGQNSDYTF. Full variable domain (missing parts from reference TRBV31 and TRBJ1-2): AQTIHQWPVAEIKAVGSPLSLGCTIKGKSSPNLYWYWQATGGTLQQLFYSITVGQVESVVQLNLSASRPKDDQFILSTEKLLLSHSGFYLCACRGQNSDYTFGSGTRLLVI.

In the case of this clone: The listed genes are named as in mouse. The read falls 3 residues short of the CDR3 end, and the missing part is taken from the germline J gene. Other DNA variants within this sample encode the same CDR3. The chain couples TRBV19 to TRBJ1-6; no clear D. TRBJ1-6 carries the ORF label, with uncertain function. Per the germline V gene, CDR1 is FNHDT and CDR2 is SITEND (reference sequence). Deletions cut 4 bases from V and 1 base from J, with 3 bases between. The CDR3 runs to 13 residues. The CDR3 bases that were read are TGTGCCAGCAGTCCATCCTATAATTCGCCC. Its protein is CASSPSYNSP. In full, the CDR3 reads CASSPSYNSPLYF.

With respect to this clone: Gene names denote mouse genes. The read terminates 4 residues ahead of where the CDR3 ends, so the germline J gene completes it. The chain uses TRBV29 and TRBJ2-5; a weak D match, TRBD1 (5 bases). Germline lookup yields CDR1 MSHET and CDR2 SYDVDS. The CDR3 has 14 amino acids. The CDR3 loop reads CASSFRQKEDTQYF. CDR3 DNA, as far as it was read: TGTGCTAGCAGTTTCCGACAGAAGGAAGAC.

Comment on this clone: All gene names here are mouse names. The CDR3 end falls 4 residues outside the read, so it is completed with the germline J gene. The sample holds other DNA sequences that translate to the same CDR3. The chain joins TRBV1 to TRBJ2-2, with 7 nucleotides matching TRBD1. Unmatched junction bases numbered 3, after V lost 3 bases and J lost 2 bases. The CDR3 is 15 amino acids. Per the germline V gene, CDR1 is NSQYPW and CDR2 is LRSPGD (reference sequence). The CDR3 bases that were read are TGCACCTGCAGTGCCCCGGGACAGAACACCGGG. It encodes CTCSAPGQNTG. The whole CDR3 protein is CTCSAPGQNTGQLYF.

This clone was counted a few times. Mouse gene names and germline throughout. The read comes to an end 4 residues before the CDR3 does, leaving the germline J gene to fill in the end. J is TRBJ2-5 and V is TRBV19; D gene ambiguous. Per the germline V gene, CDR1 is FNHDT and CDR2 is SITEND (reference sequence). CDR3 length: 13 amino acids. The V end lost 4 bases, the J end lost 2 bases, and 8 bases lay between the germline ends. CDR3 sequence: CASSLQIQDTQYF. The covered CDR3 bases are TGTGCCAGCAGTTTACAAATCCAAGAC. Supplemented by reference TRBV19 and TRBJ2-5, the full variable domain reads GGIITQTPKFLIGQEGQKLTLKCQQNFNHDTMYWYRQDSGKGLRLIYYSITENDLQKGDLSEGYDASREKKSSFSLTVTSAQKNEMAVFLCASSLQIQDTQYFGPGTRLLVL.

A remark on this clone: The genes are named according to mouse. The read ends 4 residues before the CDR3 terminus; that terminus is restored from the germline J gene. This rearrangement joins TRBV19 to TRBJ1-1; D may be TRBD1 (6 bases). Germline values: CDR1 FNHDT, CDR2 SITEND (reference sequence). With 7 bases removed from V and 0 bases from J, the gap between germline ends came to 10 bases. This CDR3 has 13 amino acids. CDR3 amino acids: CASHGTPNTEVFF. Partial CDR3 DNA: TGTGCCAGCCATGGGACACCAAACACA.

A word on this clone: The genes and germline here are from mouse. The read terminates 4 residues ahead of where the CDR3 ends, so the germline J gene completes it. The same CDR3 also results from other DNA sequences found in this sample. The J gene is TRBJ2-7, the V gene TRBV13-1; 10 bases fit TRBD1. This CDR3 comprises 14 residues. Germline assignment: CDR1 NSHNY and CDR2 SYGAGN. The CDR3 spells CASSHPGQGYEQYF. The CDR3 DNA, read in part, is TGTGCCAGCAGTCACCCGGGACAGGGGTAT.

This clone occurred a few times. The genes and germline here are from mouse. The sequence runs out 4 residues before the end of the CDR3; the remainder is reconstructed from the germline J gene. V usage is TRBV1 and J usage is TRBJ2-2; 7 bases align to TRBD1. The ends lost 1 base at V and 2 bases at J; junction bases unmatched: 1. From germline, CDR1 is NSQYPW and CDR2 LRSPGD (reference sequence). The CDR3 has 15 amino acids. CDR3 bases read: TGCACCTGCAGTGCAGCACAGGGGAACACCGGG. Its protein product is CTCSAAQGNTG. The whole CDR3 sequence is CTCSAAQGNTGQLYF.

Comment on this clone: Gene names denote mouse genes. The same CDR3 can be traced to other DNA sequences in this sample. CDR3 amino acids: CASSDATGGNTGQLYF. The sequenced CDR3 bases are TGTGCCAGCAGTGATGCGACTGGGGGGAACACCGGG. This chain connects TRBV13-1 to TRBJ2-2; 10 nucleotides line up with TRBD2. The read terminates 4 residues ahead of where the CDR3 ends, so the germline J gene completes it. Losses at the gene ends were 0 bases for V and 2 bases for J; bases not matched to a gene: 1. Germline lookup yields CDR1 NSHNY and CDR2 SYGAGN. The CDR3 is made up of 16 amino acids.